This T cell receptor (beta chain) was sequenced for a study of blood T cell repertoires in COVID-19. Study-level background: Sample material is recorded as cDNA or gDNA derived from T cells, B-cell-depleted T cells, or PBMCs.

V lost 4 bases and J lost 6, with 10 bases in between. CDR3 size: 13 residues. CDR1 is SGHRS, CDR2 YFSETQ, per germline. TCRdb's copy holds only in-frame clones and misses some; the assay was immunoSEQ multiplex PCR. The sample has some 150,000 clones; about four fifths are singletons. The clonotype was recovered from a woman aged 55-70 years with active or convalescent COVID-19. V is TRBV5-1 and J is TRBJ2-2, with D tentatively TRBD1 (5 bases). The sequencing sample was made of peripheral blood. The CDR3 here is CASSTKGPGELFF. CDR3 DNA: TGCGCCAGCAGCACCAAGGGGCCCGGGGAGCTGTTTTTT.